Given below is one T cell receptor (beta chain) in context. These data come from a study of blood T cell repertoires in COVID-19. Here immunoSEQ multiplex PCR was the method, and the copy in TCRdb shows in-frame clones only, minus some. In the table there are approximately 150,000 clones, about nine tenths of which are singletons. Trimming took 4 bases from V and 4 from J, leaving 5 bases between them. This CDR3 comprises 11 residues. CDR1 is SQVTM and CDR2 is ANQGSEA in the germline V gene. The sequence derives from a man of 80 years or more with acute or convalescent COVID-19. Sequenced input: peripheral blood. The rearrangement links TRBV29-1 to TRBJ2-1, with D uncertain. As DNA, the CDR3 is TGCAGCGTTGCCGTGTACAATGAGCAGTTCTTC. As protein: CSVAVYNEQFF.